The sequence of this T cell receptor beta chain was determined in a study of shared clonotypes between healthy human individuals. Using immunoSEQ multiplex PCR, the repertoire was profiled, and TCRdb retains in-frame clones only, with some absent. The data show some 740,000 clones, with around 92% seen just once and about 25% held by the top ten. The CDR3 has 16 amino acids. V lost 5 bases to trimming and J lost 0 bases; unmatched junction nucleotides: 9. Germline loops: CDR1 SEHNR, CDR2 FQNEAQ (reference sequence). CD8 cells regarded as naive lacked CD45RO, were positively chosen for CCR7, and omitted terminally differentiated effector memory CD45RA+ cells. This clone was seen just once.

The receptor comes from a man aged 25 to 40 in good health. The chain is built from TRBV7-9 and TRBJ2-5, with TRBD1 matching over 7 bases. The sample taken for sequencing was naive CD8+ T cells sorted from blood. The DNA for the CDR3 is TGTGCCAGCAGCCTACGGGACAGCCCGTACCAAGAGACCCAGTACTTC. Protein sequence: CASSLRDSPYQETQYF.